This T cell receptor (beta chain) originates from a study of sequential checkpoint blockade in melanoma. Looking at the study overall: Arm A got nivolumab then ipilimumab; arm B the reverse, 1:1. Maintenance nivolumab came after either treatment sequence.

Treatment given: randomized to nivolumab then ipilimumab (arm A) or the reverse (arm B). None of the patients previously received DNA-damaging chemotherapy. From thawed PBMCs, live CD3+CD8+ cells negative for CD19 and CD56 were sorted. The CDR3 spans 16 residues. Germline V gives CDR1 MNHEY, CDR2 SVGAGI. V was clipped by 4 bases and J by 0 bases, with 14 bases between them. This table comes from immunoSEQ multiplex PCR, and its TCRdb copy is limited to in-frame clones, with some not included. Of fewer than 15,000 clones in the sample, more than 70% were seen once. The chain uses TRBV6-5 and TRBJ2-3; tentatively, D is TRBD1 (6 bases). The clonotype comes from a human patient with melanoma. Some clones in this sample may be carry-over from other donors' samples. Source: CD8+ T cells sorted from blood (inferred from file names), taken from a patient given nivolumab and ipilimumab in sequence. CDR3 sequence reads: CASSSPNRASTDTQYF. The CDR3 nucleotides are TGTGCCAGCAGTTCGCCGAACAGGGCTAGCACAGATACGCAGTATTTT.